Below are 15 T cell receptor beta chains sequenced from a single sample in a study of blood T cell repertoires in COVID-19. TCRdb's table, derived via immunoSEQ multiplex PCR, lists solely in-frame clones and lacks some. The profile shows about 250,000 clones, about 85% of them singletons. Source material: peripheral blood. These receptors came from a woman older than 75 with acute or convalescent COVID-19.

This clone turned up a few times. The V gene is TRBV18, the J gene TRBJ2-1, with D unclear. The germline V gene encodes CDR1 KGHSH and CDR2 LQKENI. Trimming shortened V by 6 bases and J by 6 bases, and 15 bases separated the two germline ends. The CDR3 sequence is 14 residues long. CDR3 protein: CASSPGDSRNEQFF. In DNA form, the CDR3 reads TGTGCCAGCTCTCCCGGAGACTCCCGCAATGAGCAGTTCTTC. The full variable domain, its missing parts supplied by reference TRBV18 and TRBJ2-1, is NAGVMQNPRHLVRRRGQEARLRCSPMKGHSHVYWYRQLPEEGLKFMVYLQKENIIDESGMPKERFSAEFPKEGPSILRIQQVVRGDSAAYFCASSPGDSRNEQFFGPGTRLTVL.

The chain recombines TRBV5-1 with TRBJ2-3; 10 nucleotides line up with TRBD2. The CDR3 contains 18 residues. J was trimmed by 1 base and V by 4 bases; bases with no gene match: 12. CDR1 is SGHRS, CDR2 YFSETQ, per germline. CDR3 nucleotides: TGCGCCAGCAGCCCCAAAGTAGCGGGGGGTTCGGGCACAGATACGCAGTATTTT. Translation: CASSPKVAGGSGTDTQYF. Full variable domain (missing parts from reference TRBV5-1 and TRBJ2-3): KAGVTQTPRYLIKTRGQQVTLSCSPISGHRSVSWYQQTPGQGLQFLFEYFSETQRNKGNFPGRFSGRQFSNSRSEMNVSTLELGDSALYLCASSPKVAGGSGTDTQYFGPGTRLTVL.

This clone was observed once. This chain links TRBV30 with TRBJ2-2; 12 nucleotides agree with TRBD2. Per germline, CDR1 GTSNPN and CDR2 SVGIG (reference sequence). The CDR3 runs to 18 residues. Trimming took 2 bases from V and 6 from J; bases not matched to a gene: 13. CDR3 nucleotides: TGTGCCTGGAGTTCACCCCTAAGACTAGCGGGAGTGGCCGGGGAGCTGTTTTTT. It is translated as CAWSSPLRLAGVAGELFF. Based on the CDR3 plus reference TRBV30 and TRBJ2-2, the full variable domain is SQTIHQWPATLVQPVGSPLSLECTVEGTSNPNLYWYRQAAGRGLQLLFYSVGIGQISSEVPQNLSASRPQDRQFILSSKKLLLSDSGFYLCAWSSPLRLAGVAGELFFGEGSRLTVL.

This CDR3 is CASSTRDRAFYEKLFF. The DNA of the CDR3 is TGTGCCAGCAGTACCCGGGACAGGGCATTCTATGAAAAACTGTTTTTT. The chain recombines TRBV28 with TRBJ1-4, with TRBD1 matching over 9 bases. Germline trimming cut 5 bases from V and 6 bases from J; bases unmatched to any gene: 10. Germline V lookup: CDR1 MDHEN, CDR2 SYDVKM. This CDR3 is 16 amino acids long.

As to this clone: At one boundary the junction diverges from the germline segment, which might be a read error. The rearrangement uses TRBV14 and TRBJ2-1; 8 bases agree with TRBD1. Germline CDR1 and CDR2: SGHDN and FVKESK. The CDR3 is 11 residues long. The CDR3 loop reads CASSQYRGAIF. CDR3 in DNA: TGTGCCAGCAGCCAATACAGGGGGGCTATCTTC.

The chain joins TRBV4-1 to TRBJ2-2; TRBD1 aligns across 7 bases. The CDR3 totals 18 residues. V gave up 1 base and J gave up 4 bases; unmatched junction bases: 12. Germline V CDR1 and CDR2: MGHRA, YSYEKL. CDR3 DNA sequence: TGCGCCAGCAGCCAAGGAGTAATAAAGGCAGGGGGCACCGGGGAGCTGTTTTTT. Its protein product is CASSQGVIKAGGTGELFF.

The V call is TRBV9, the J call TRBJ2-1; 14 bases fit TRBD2. The CDR3 is 16 residues long. The germline CDR1 and CDR2 sequences are SGDLS and YYNGEE. V dropped 2 bases and J dropped 6; count of bases not matched to a gene: 4. In nucleotides, the CDR3 is TGTGCCAGCAGCGTTCCCGGGACTAGCGGGGGCAATGAGCAGTTCTTC. It codes for CASSVPGTSGGNEQFF.

The gene calls are TRBV10-1 and TRBJ2-1, with 12 nucleotides matching TRBD2. The germline V gene has CDR1 WNHNN and CDR2 SYGVQD (reference sequence). The CDR3 loop spans 17 amino acids. The trim removed 4 bases at V and 0 bases at J, leaving 4 bases unmatched. The CDR3 loop is CASSVLAGGTSYNEQFF. The CDR3, as DNA: TGCGCCAGCAGTGTGCTAGCGGGGGGGACCTCCTACAATGAGCAGTTCTTC.

Only a few counts were recorded for this clone. This chain connects TRBV7-2 to TRBJ2-5; D gene ambiguous. The CDR3 is 11 amino acids. From germline, CDR1 is SGHTA and CDR2 FQGNSA. V lost 10 bases, J lost 2 bases, and 8 bases lay in between. The CDR3: CATRAQETQYF. CDR3 bases: TGTGCCACCCGAGCACAAGAGACCCAGTACTTC.

The chain recombines TRBV7-7 with TRBJ2-1; 7 bases are shared with TRBD2. The CDR3 spans 16 residues. V gave up 2 bases and J gave up 9 bases; unmatched junction bases: 13. CDR1 is SSHAT and CDR2 is FNYEAQ in the germline V gene (reference sequence). For the CDR3, the DNA is TGTGCCAGCAGCTTATCATCGGGGGTTAGGGAGGGTGAGCAGTTCTTC. It is translated as CASSLSSGVREGEQFF.

The rearrangement links TRBV6-5 to TRBJ1-1, with D uncertain. Germline values: CDR1 MNHEY, CDR2 SVGAGI. The CDR3 contains 12 residues. V was clipped by 6 bases and J by 4 bases, with 9 bases between them. CDR3 in DNA: TGTGCCAGCAGCTCCCCCCTCACTGAAGCTTTCTTT. Protein: CASSSPLTEAFF.

The rearrangement uses TRBV20-1 and TRBJ2-5, with 14 bases fitting TRBD2. CDR1 is DFQATT, CDR2 SNEGSKA, per germline (reference sequence). The CDR3 length is 16 residues. V lost 3 bases and J lost 7; bases outside the gene matches: 10. DNA for the CDR3: TGCAGTGCTAGTCCTACCTCGGGACTAGCGGGGGCGACCCAGTACTTC. Translating it yields CSASPTSGLAGATQYF.

The chain combines TRBV7-9 with TRBJ2-3, with TRBD2 matching over 13 bases. The CDR3 extends over 16 amino acids. The junction had 6 bases not matched to a gene; V was cut back by 7 bases and J by 2 bases. Germline CDR1 SEHNR, CDR2 FQNEAQ (reference sequence). The chain's CDR3 is CASNRLAGGYTDTQYF. The CDR3 nucleotides are TGTGCCAGCAATAGACTAGCGGGGGGTTACACAGATACGCAGTATTTT.

The chain couples TRBV2 to TRBJ2-1, with 10 bases fitting TRBD2. Germline V gene sequence: CDR1 SNHLY, CDR2 FYNNEI. With 8 bases clipped from V and 9 bases from J, the junction kept 10 bases outside the gene matches. This CDR3 is 14 amino acids long. The CDR3 bases are TGTGCCAGCTGCTCTAGCGGGAGTTATGTTGAGCAGTTCTTC. Protein sequence: CASCSSGSYVEQFF.

The V gene is TRBV7-2, the J gene TRBJ1-2; D not resolved. Germline V gives CDR1 SGHTA, CDR2 FQGNSA. This CDR3 is 13 amino acids long. V was pared by 0 bases and J by 8 bases, with 10 bases between. The CDR3 sequence is CASSLARSGGYTF. The CDR3 region has the DNA TGTGCCAGCAGCTTAGCCAGGTCGGGAGGCTACACCTTC.